Listed here are 12 T cell receptor beta chains from one sample, sequenced in a study of cytomegalovirus exposure and HLA in healthy donors. With 60 Vbeta and 13 Jbeta primers, the PCR was carried out. The method was immunoSEQ multiplex PCR; TCRdb's version includes in-frame clones alone and lacks a portion of them. The data contain some 170,000 clones, 80% of them seen just once; the ten biggest clones take up 4% to 5.5%. The sample consisted of PBMCs. The origin of the receptors is a young man in good health and CMV-seronegative.

This clone showed up just once. Other DNA sequences in this sample translate to the same CDR3. This chain connects TRBV30 to TRBJ1-2; perhaps TRBD1 as D (6 bases). The CDR3 extends over 12 amino acids. Germline CDR1 and CDR2: GTSNPN and SVGIG (reference sequence). V was shortened by 4 bases and J by 3 bases, with 9 bases between the two germline ends. Written as DNA, the CDR3 is TGTGCCTGGAACAGGGAAGACTATGGCTACACCTTC. Translating it yields CAWNREDYGYTF. The entire variable domain, with the rest obtained from reference TRBV30 and TRBJ1-2, is as follows: SQTIHQWPATLVQPVGSPLSLECTVEGTSNPNLYWYRQAAGRGLQLLFYSVGIGQISSEVPQNLSASRPQDRQFILSSKKLLLSDSGFYLCAWNREDYGYTFGSGTRLTVV.

V gene TRBV19 combines with J gene TRBJ1-5; 9 positions agree with TRBD1. V lost 8 bases and J lost 0; bases outside the gene matches: 11. Germline CDR1 and CDR2: LNHDA and SQIVND (reference sequence). The CDR3 has 17 residues. The CDR3 protein is CASSDPGTGSSNQPQHF. The CDR3 DNA follows: TGTGCCAGTTCGGATCCTGGGACAGGGTCTAGCAATCAGCCCCAGCATTTT.

The rearrangement links TRBV7-2 to TRBJ1-4; TRBD1 matches at 7 bases. This CDR3 has 14 residues. CDR1 SGHTA and CDR2 FQGNSA come from the germline V gene. V shed 6 bases and J 8 bases; nucleotides not matched to a gene: 9. The CDR3 reads CASRKTGAGEKLFF. The DNA for the CDR3 is TGTGCCAGCAGGAAAACAGGGGCGGGCGAAAAACTGTTTTTT.

This clone was detected a few times. This sequence joins TRBV18 and TRBJ1-1, with D maybe TRBD1 (6 bases). Germline V gives CDR1 KGHSH, CDR2 LQKENI. There are 15 residues in the CDR3. With 6 bases removed from V and 2 bases from J, the gap between germline ends came to 16 bases. The CDR3: CASSPGVRGNTEAFF. In nucleotides, the CDR3 is TGTGCCAGCTCGCCCGGGGTCAGGGGAAACACTGAAGCTTTCTTT.

The chain links TRBV29-1 to TRBJ2-2; perhaps TRBD1 as D (6 bases). Germline CDR1 reads SQVTM; CDR2 reads ANQGSEA. CDR3 length: 15 residues. V gave up 3 bases and J gave up 7 bases, with 18 bases separating them. CDR3 amino acids: CSVENTGTRNGELFF. The CDR3 coding sequence is TGCAGCGTTGAGAACACGGGGACAAGGAACGGGGAGCTGTTTTTT.

V and J are TRBV9 and TRBJ2-2; D unresolved. Germline V gives CDR1 SGDLS, CDR2 YYNGEE. The length of the CDR3 is 15 residues. V dropped 0 bases and J dropped 4 bases, with 10 bases sitting between them. CDR3 DNA sequence: TGTGCCAGCAGCGTAGAGTGGGCTCCCACCGGGGAGCTGTTTTTT. It encodes CASSVEWAPTGELFF.

The chain combines TRBV9 with TRBJ1-2; D perhaps matches TRBD1 (6 bases). This CDR3 has 13 residues. Looked up from germline, CDR1 is SGDLS and CDR2 is YYNGEE. The V end lost 6 bases, the J end lost 4 bases, and 13 bases lay between the germline ends. The CDR3 DNA reads as TGTGCCAGCAACGCCGGGACACCCTATGGCTACACCTTC. This gives the protein CASNAGTPYGYTF.

The J gene is TRBJ2-1, the V gene TRBV10-1, with 8 bases identical to TRBD1. V lost 0 bases to trimming and J lost 13 bases; unmatched junction nucleotides: 14. The CDR3 loop spans 16 amino acids. CDR1 is WNHNN and CDR2 is SYGVQD in the germline V gene (reference sequence). CDR3 region: CASSESGRGPHNGQFF. In DNA, the CDR3 is TGCGCCAGCAGTGAGTCTGGCAGGGGGCCCCACAATGGCCAGTTCTTC.

This chain links TRBV19 with TRBJ2-3; 9 nucleotides line up with TRBD2. The V gene end was trimmed by 3 bases and the J gene end by 4 bases; junction bases not matched to a gene: 2. The length of the CDR3 is 14 residues. The germline gives CDR1 LNHDA, CDR2 SQIVND (reference sequence). CDR3 nucleotide sequence: TGTGCCAGTAGTATTGGCGGGGGGGCAGATACGCAGTATTTT. Its translation is CASSIGGGADTQYF.

The chain joins TRBV7-9 to TRBJ1-1, with a tentative D call TRBD1 (6 bases). Germline V gene lookup returns CDR1 SEHNR and CDR2 FQNEAQ (reference sequence). V was cut by 5 bases and J by 7 bases, with 11 bases left in between. The CDR3 totals 12 residues. The CDR3 bases are TGTGCCAGCAGCCCCGGACAGATTGAAGCTTTCTTT. Protein sequence: CASSPGQIEAFF.

The chain carries TRBV28 and TRBJ2-7, with D possibly TRBD2 on 6 matching bases. Trimming removed 2 bases at V and 2 bases at J, with 10 bases between. The germline gives CDR1 MDHEN, CDR2 SYDVKM. This CDR3 contains 14 residues. The CDR3 sequence: CASSLRGLAYEQYF. In nucleotides, the CDR3 is TGTGCCAGCAGTTTAAGGGGACTTGCCTACGAGCAGTACTTC.

The rearrangement links TRBV4-1 to TRBJ2-7; a weak D match, TRBD1 (5 bases). The V gene lost 0 bases and the J gene lost 8 bases, with 17 bases spanning the gap. Germline CDR1 reads MGHRA; CDR2 reads YSYEKL. The CDR3 consists of 15 residues. CDR3 protein: CASSQERGTTHKQYF. The CDR3 nucleotides read TGCGCCAGCAGCCAAGAAAGGGGAACAACCCACAAGCAGTACTTC.